This entry is about one TCR beta chain. The data belong to a study of blood T cell repertoires in COVID-19. TCRdb's copy holds only in-frame clones and misses some; the assay was immunoSEQ multiplex PCR. The repertoire holds under 350,000 clones, with 89% as singletons. V shed 1 base, J shed 2 bases, and the junction held 5 bases outside the gene matches. Germline assignment: CDR1 SQVTM and CDR2 ANQGSEA. This CDR3 region has 14 residues. V and J are TRBV29-1 and TRBJ2-7, with 7 bases lining up with TRBD2. This clonotype was sampled from a man aged 50-60 years with acute or convalescent COVID-19. Sequencing was performed on peripheral blood. CDR3 sequence (DNA): TGCAGCGTTGAAGCTTGGGGGGGAACCTACGAGCAGTACTTC. The encoded protein is CSVEAWGGTYEQYF.